This T cell receptor beta chain came from a study of early T cells in non-severe SARS-CoV-2 infection. Notes on the study in general: There was a bias toward anti-spike CD8 responses in VDJdb matching, which missed private and CD4 specificities.

A word on this clonotype: Its cognate antigen is unknown.

The trim removed 4 bases at V and 3 bases at J, leaving 3 bases unmatched. The CDR3 is made up of 13 amino acids. The V gene's germline CDR1 is SGHAT and CDR2 FQNNGV. Attached unique molecular identifiers marked individual cDNA molecules. TCRdb independently ran MiXCR on the 5' RACE reads; one entry per CDR3 protein. The sample includes tens of thousands of distinct CDR3 sequences, approximately 15% seen only once; the top ten take 8% to 10%. This material consisted of whole blood, taken at baseline. This TCR derives from an adult who was a healthcare worker with PCR-confirmed SARS-CoV-2 infection or an uninfected control (not recorded which). J is TRBJ2-7 and V is TRBV11-2, with 7 nucleotides matching TRBD1. The CDR3 nucleotides are TGTGCCAGCAGCTCCGGGACAGACTACGAGCAGTACTTC. It yields the protein CASSSGTDYEQYF.